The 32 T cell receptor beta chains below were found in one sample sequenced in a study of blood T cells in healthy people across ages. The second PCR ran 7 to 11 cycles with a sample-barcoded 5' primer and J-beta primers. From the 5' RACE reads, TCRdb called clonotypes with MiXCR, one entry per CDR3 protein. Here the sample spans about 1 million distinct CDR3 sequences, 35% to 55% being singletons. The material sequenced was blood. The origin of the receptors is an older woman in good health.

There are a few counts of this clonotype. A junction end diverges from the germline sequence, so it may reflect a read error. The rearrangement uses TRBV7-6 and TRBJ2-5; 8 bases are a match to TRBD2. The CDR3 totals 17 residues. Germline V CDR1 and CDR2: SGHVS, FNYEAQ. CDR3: CAGSLVSGGGYQETQYF. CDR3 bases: TGTGCCGGCAGCTTAGTGTCGGGCGGGGGGTATCAAGAGACCCAGTACTTC.

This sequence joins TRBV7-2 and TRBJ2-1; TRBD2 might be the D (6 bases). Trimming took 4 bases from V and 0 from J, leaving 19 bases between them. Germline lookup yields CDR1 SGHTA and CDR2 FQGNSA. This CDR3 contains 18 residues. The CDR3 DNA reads TGTGCCAGCAGCTCCCAATCGGGGGAGTGGGTCTCCTACAATGAGCAGTTCTTC. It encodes CASSSQSGEWVSYNEQFF.

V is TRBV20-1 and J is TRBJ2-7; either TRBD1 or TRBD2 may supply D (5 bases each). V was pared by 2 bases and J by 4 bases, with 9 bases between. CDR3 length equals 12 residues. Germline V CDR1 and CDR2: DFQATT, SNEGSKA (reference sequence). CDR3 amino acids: CSARRDGYEQYF. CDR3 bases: TGCAGTGCTAGAAGGGACGGGTACGAGCAGTACTTC.

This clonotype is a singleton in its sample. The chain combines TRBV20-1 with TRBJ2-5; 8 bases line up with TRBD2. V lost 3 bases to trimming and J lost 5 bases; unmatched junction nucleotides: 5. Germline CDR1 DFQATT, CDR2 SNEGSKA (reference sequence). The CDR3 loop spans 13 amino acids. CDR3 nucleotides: TGCAGTGCTAGCGGGGGGGAGATGGAGACCCAGTACTTC. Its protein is CSASGGEMETQYF.

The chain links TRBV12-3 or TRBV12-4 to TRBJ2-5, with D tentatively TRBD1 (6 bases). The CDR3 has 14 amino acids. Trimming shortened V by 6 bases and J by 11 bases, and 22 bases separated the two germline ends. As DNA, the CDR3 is TGTGCCAGCAGCCCCAGACAGGCCGACAATGAGCAGTACTTC. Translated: CASSPRQADNEQYF.

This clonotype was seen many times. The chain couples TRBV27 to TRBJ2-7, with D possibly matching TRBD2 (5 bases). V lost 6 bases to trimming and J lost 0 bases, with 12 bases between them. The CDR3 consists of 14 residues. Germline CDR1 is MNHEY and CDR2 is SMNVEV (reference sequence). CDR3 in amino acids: CASSFRESSYEQYF. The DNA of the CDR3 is TGTGCCAGCAGCTTCCGGGAAAGCTCCTACGAGCAGTACTTC.

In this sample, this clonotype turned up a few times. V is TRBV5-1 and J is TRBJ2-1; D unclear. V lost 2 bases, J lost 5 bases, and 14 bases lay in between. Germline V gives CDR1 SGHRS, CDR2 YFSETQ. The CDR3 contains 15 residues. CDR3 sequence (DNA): TGCGCCAGCAGCTTAAGAGGAAGTAACGACAATGAGCAGTTCTTC. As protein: CASSLRGSNDNEQFF.

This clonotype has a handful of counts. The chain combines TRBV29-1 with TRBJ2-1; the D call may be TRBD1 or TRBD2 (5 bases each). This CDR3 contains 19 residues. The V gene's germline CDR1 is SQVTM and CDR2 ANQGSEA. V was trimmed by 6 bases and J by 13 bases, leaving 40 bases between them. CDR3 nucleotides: TGCAGCGTAGGGACGGACGGTTCCAAGATCGGGCCAATTCCAGACGATCAGTTCTTC. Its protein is CSVGTDGSKIGPIPDDQFF.

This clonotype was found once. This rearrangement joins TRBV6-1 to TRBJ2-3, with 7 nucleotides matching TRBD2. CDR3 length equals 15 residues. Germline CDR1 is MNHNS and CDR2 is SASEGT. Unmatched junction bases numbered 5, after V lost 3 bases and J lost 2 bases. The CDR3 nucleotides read TGTGCCAGCAGTGAGCGGGGGTGGTCCACAGATACGCAGTATTTT. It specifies CASSERGWSTDTQYF.

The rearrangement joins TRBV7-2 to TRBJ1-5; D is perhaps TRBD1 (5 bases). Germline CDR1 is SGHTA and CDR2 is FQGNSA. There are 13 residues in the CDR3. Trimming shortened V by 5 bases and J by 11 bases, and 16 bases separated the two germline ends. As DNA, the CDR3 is TGTGCCAGCAGCCTGACAGTCCAAACGTCCCAGCATTTT. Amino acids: CASSLTVQTSQHF.

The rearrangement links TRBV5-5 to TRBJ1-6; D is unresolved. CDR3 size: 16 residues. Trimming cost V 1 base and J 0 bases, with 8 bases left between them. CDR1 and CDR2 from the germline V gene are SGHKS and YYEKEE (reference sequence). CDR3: CASSLPESSYNSPLHF. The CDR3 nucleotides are TGTGCCAGCAGCTTGCCAGAGAGCTCCTATAATTCACCCCTCCACTTT.

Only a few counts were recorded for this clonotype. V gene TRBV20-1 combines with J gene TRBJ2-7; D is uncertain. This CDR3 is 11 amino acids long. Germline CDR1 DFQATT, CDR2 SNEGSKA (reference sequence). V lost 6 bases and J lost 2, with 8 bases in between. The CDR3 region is CSAADTYEQYF. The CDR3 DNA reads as TGCAGTGCGGCAGATACCTACGAGCAGTACTTC.

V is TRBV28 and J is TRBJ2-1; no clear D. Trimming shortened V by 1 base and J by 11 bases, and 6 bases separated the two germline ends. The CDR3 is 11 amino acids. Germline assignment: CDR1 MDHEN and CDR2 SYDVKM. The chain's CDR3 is CASSLSEQQFF. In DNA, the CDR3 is TGTGCCAGCAGTTTATCTGAACAGCAGTTCTTC.

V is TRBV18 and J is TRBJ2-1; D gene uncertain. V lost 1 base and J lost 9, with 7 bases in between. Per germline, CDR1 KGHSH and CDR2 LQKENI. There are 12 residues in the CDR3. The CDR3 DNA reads TGTGCCAGCTCACCACAGACCCCTGAGCAGTTCTTC. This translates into CASSPQTPEQFF.

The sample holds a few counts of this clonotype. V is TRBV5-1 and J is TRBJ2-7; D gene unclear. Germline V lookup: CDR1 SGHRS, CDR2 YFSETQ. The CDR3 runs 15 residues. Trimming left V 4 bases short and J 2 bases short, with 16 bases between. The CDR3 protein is CASSARVLPTYEQYF. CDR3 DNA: TGCGCCAGCAGCGCCCGGGTTCTGCCAACCTACGAGCAGTACTTC. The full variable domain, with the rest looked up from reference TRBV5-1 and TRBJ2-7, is KAGVTQTPRYLIKTRGQQVTLSCSPISGHRSVSWYQQTPGQGLQFLFEYFSETQRNKGNFPGRFSGRQFSNSRSEMNVSTLELGDSALYLCASSARVLPTYEQYFGPGTRLTVT.

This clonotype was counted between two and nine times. CDR3 sequence: CASRPGTRGHNEQFF. As DNA, the CDR3 is TGTGCCAGCAGACCCGGGACTAGAGGGCACAATGAGCAGTTCTTC. V gene TRBV28 combines with J gene TRBJ2-1, with 8 bases fitting TRBD2. The CDR3 has 15 amino acids. Per the germline V gene, CDR1 is MDHEN and CDR2 is SYDVKM. J was trimmed by 5 bases and V by 6 bases; bases with no gene match: 9.

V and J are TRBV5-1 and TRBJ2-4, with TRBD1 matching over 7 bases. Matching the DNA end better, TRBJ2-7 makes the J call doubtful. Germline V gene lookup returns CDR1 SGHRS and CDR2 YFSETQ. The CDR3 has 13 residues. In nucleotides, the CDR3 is TGCGCCAGCAGCATTTCACAGGGGTACGAGCAGTACTTC. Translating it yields CASSISQGYEQYF.

The CDR3 coding sequence is TGTGCCAGCGGACACAGGACAGGGGCCACCTCTGGGGCCAACGTCCTGACTTTC. Amino acid sequence: CASGHRTGATSGANVLTF. The chain has TRBV25-1 and TRBJ2-6; TRBD1 matches 9 bases. This CDR3 comprises 18 residues. V lost 8 bases, J lost 0 bases, and 11 bases stayed unmatched. The germline CDR1 and CDR2 sequences are MGHDK and SYGVNS. The full variable domain, completed using reference TRBV25-1 and TRBJ2-6, is EADIYQTPRYLVIGTGKKITLECSQTMGHDKMYWYQQDPGMELHLIHYSYGVNSTEKGDLSSESTVSRIRTEHFPLTLESARPSHTSQYLCASGHRTGATSGANVLTFGAGSRLTVL.

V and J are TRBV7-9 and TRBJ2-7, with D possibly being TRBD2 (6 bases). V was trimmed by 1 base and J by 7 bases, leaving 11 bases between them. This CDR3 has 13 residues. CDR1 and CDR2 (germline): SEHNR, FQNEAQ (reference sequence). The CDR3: CASSLGRAGEQYF. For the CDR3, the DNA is TGTGCCAGCAGCTTAGGGAGGGCGGGTGAGCAGTACTTC.

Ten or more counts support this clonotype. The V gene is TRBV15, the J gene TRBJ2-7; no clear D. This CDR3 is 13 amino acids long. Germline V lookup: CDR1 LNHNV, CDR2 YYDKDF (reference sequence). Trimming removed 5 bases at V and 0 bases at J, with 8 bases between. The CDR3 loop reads CATSLLSSYEQYF. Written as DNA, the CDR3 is TGTGCCACCAGCCTTCTTAGCTCCTACGAGCAGTACTTC.

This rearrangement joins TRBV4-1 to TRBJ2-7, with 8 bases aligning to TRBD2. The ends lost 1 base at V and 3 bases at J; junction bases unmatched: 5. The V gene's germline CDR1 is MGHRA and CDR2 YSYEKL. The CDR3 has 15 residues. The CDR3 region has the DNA TGCGCCAGCAGCCAAGCCAGCGGGAGAGTCTACGAGCAGTACTTC. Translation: CASSQASGRVYEQYF.

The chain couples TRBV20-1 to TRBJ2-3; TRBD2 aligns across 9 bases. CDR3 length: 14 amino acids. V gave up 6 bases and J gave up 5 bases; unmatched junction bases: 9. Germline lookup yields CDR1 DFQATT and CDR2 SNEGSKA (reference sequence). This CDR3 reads CSASIAGVLDTQYF. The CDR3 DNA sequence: TGCAGTGCGTCAATAGCGGGAGTTCTAGATACGCAGTATTTT.

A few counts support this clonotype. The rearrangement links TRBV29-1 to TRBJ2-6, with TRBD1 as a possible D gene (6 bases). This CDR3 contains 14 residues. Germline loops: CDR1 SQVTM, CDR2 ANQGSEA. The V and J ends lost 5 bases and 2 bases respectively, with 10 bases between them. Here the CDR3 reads CSVPTGTGANVLTF. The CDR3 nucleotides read TGCAGCGTTCCAACAGGGACTGGGGCCAACGTCCTGACTTTC.

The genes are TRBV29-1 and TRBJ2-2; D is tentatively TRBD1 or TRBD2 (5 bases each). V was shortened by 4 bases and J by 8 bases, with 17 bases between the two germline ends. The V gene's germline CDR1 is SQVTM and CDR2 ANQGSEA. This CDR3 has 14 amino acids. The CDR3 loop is CSVVRTPSGGELFF. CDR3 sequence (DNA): TGCAGCGTTGTGAGGACACCTTCGGGGGGGGAGCTGTTTTTT.

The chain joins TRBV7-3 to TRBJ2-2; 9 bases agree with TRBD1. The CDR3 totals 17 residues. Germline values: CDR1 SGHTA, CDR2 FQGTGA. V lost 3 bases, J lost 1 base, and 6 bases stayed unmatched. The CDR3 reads CASSFLPGQGNTGELFF. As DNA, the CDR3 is TGTGCCAGCAGCTTCCTTCCGGGACAGGGGAACACCGGGGAGCTGTTTTTT.

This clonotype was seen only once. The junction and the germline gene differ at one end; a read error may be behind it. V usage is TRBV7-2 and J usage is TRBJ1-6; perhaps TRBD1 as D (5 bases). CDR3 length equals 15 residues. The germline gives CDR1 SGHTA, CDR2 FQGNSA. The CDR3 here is CASGLEGDPWTPLHF. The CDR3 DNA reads TGTGCCAGCGGCTTAGAAGGGGATCCATGGACACCCCTCCACTTT. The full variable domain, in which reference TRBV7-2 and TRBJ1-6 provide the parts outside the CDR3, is GAGVSQSPSNKVTEKGKDVELRCDPISGHTALYWYRQSLGQGLEFLIYFQGNSAPDKSGLPSDRFSAERTGGSVSTLTIQRTQQEDSAVYLCASGLEGDPWTPLHFGNGTRLTVT.

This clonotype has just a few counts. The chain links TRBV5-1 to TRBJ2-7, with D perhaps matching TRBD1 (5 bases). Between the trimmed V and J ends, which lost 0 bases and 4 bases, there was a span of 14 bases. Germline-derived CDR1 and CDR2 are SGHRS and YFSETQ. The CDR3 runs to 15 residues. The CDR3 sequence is CASSLVTGELYEQYF. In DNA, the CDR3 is TGCGCCAGCAGCTTGGTAACAGGAGAGTTGTACGAGCAGTACTTC. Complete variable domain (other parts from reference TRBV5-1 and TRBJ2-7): KAGVTQTPRYLIKTRGQQVTLSCSPISGHRSVSWYQQTPGQGLQFLFEYFSETQRNKGNFPGRFSGRQFSNSRSEMNVSTLELGDSALYLCASSLVTGELYEQYFGPGTRLTVT.

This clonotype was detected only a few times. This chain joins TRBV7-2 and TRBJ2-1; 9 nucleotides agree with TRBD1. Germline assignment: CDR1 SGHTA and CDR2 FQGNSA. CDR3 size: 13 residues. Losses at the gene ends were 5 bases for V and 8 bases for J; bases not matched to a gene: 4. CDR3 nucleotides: TGTGCCAGCAGCCCCCGGGACAGGGATGAGCAGTTCTTC. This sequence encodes CASSPRDRDEQFF. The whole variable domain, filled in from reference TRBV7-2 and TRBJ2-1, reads GAGVSQSPSNKVTEKGKDVELRCDPISGHTALYWYRQSLGQGLEFLIYFQGNSAPDKSGLPSDRFSAERTGGSVSTLTIQRTQQEDSAVYLCASSPRDRDEQFFGPGTRLTVL.

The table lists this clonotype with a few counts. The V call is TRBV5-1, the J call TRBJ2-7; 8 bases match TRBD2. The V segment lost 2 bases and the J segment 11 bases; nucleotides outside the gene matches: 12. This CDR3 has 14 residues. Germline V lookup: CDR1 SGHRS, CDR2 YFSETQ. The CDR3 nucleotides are TGCGCCAGCAGCTTTAGCGGGGTCCAAGAGACCAAGTACTTC. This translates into CASSFSGVQETKYF.

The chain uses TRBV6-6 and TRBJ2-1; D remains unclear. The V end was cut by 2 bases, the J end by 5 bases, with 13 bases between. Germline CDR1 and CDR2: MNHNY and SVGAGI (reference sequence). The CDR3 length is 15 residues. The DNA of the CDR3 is TGTGCCAGCAGTTACACGCGAACACATAACAATGAGCAGTTCTTC. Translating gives CASSYTRTHNNEQFF.

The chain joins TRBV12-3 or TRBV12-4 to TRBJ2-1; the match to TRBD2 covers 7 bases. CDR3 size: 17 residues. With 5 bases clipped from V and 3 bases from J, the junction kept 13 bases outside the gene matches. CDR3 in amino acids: CASSPLGGGGNYNEQFF. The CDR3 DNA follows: TGTGCCAGCAGTCCCCTTGGGGGGGGAGGGAACTACAATGAGCAGTTCTTC.

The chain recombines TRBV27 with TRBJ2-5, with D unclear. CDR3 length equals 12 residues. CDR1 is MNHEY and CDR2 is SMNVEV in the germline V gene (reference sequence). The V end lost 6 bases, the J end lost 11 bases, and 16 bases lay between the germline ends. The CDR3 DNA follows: TGTGCCAGCAGCTGGATTGGCAATGAGCAGTACTTC. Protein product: CASSWIGNEQYF.